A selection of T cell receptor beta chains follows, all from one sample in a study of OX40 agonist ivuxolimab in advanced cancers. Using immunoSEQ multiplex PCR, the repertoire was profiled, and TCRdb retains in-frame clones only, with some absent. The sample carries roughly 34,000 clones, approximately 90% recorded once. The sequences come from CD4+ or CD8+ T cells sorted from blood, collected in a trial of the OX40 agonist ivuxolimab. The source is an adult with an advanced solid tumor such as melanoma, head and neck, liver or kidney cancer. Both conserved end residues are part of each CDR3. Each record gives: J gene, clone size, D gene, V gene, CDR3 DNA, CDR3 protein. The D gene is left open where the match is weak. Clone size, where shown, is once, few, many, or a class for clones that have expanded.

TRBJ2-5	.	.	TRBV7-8	TGTGCCAGCAGCTCCCGGAAGGGACAAGAGACCCAGTACTTC	CASSSRKGQETQYF
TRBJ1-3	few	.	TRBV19	TGTGCCAGTAGTATAGTCTGGGGAACCGGAAACACCATATATTTT	CASSIVWGTGNTIYF
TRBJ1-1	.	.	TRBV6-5	TGTGCCAGCAGTTACTCGATAGGAGAGATTGAAGCTTTCTTT	CASSYSIGEIEAFF
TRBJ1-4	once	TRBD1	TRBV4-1	TGCGCCAGCAGCCAGGTACCGGGACAGGGGACCCCTAATGAAAAACTGTTTTTT	CASSQVPGQGTPNEKLFF
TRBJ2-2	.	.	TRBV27	TGTGCCAGCAGTTTATCGGCTGGGGCAAGCGTAACCGGGGAGCTGTTTTTT	CASSLSAGASVTGELFF
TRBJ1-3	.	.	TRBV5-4	TGTGCCGGAGGGGAGTGGGGGTCTGGAAACACCATATATTTT	CAGGEWGSGNTIYF
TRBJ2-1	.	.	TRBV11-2	TGTGCCAGCAGCCGCTTGGCGGATGAGCAGTTCTTC	CASSRLADEQFF
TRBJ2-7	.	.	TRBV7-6	TGTGCCAGCAGTTCAGTTCTGTCGGGACACCCTTCCTACGAGCAGTACTTC	CASSSVLSGHPSYEQYF
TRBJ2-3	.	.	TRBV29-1	TGCAGCGTCATCGGACGCGACACAGATACGCAGTATTTT	CSVIGRDTDTQYF
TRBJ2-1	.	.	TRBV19	TGTGCCAGTACCCTGGGTTATAACAATGAGCAGTTCTTC	CASTLGYNNEQFF
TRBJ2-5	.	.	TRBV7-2	TGTGCCAGCAGCTTAGTCGAGGAGACCCAGTACTTC	CASSLVEETQYF
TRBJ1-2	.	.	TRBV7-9	TGTGCCAGCAGCTTGGATGGCCTAGGCTACGGCTACACCTTC	CASSLDGLGYGYTF
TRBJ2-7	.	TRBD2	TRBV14	TGTGCCAGCAGCCAAGATCCCCTTAGCGGGGCGCTACCCTACGAGCAGTACTTC	CASSQDPLSGALPYEQYF
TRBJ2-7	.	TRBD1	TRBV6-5	TGTGCCAGCAGTTACTCGCGACAGGGGGCCTACGAGCAGTACTTC	CASSYSRQGAYEQYF
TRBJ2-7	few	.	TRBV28	TGTGCCAGCAGTCCCCAGGTCGAGCAGTACTTC	CASSPQVEQYF
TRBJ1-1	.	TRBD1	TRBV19	TGTGCCAGTAGTTCTATCCTGGACAGGCACACTGAAGCTTTCTTT	CASSSILDRHTEAFF
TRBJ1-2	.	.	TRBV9	TGTGCCAGCACCGACGGTTGGGGGGCTTCTGCGTATGGCTACACCTTC	CASTDGWGASAYGYTF
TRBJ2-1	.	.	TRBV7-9	TGTGCCAGCAGCCAGGACAGCAATGAGCAGTTCTTC	CASSQDSNEQFF
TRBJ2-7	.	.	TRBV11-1	TGTGCCAGCAGCTTAGGAGGCAGGGTGTACGAGCAGTACTTC	CASSLGGRVYEQYF
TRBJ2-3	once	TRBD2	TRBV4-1	TGCGCCAGCAGCCAAGGGACTAGCGGGAGTCTGACAGATACGCAGTATTTT	CASSQGTSGSLTDTQYF
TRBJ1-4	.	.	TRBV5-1	TGCGCCAGCAGCTTGTTTTCGGTTCTGGGGACCGAGGGTGAAAAACTGTTTTTT	CASSLFSVLGTEGEKLFF
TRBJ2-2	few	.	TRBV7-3	TGTGCCAGCAGCTTAAGCGGGGTCTTGGGGACCGGGGAGCTGTTTTTT	CASSLSGVLGTGELFF
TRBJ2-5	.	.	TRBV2	TGTGCCAGCAGGGAAGGGACCCAGTACTTC	CASREGTQYF
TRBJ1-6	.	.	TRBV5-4	TGTGCCAGCAGCTACAAGGTGATTCTAAGGAAAAATTCACCCCTCCACTTT	CASSYKVILRKNSPLHF
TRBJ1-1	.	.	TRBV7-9	TGTGCCAGCAGCTTAGTGCAGGGAAACACTGAAGCTTTCTTT	CASSLVQGNTEAFF
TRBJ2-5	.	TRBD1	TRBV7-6	TGTGCCAGCAGCTTCGGACAGGGAAAAGAGACCCAGTACTTC	CASSFGQGKETQYF
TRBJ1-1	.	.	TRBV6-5	TGTGCCAGCAGCTCCCAGGGGCCTTACACTGAAGCTTTCTTT	CASSSQGPYTEAFF
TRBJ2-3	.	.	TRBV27	TGTGCCAGCAGTTTAATGCCTGGTCATACGCAGTATTTT	CASSLMPGHTQYF
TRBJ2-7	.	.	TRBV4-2	TGTGCCAGCAGCCGAATGGACACACTCTCTAACGATCTGTACTTC	CASSRMDTLSNDLYF
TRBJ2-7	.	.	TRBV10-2	TGCGCCAGCAGTGAGGGCGCATTCTACGAGCAGTACTTC	CASSEGAFYEQYF
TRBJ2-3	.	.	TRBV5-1	TGCGCCAGCAGCTTCGCTAGCGTATACACAGATACGCAGTATTTT	CASSFASVYTDTQYF
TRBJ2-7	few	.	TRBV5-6	TGTGCCAGCAGCTTTGACAGGTCAGAGCAGTACTTC	CASSFDRSEQYF
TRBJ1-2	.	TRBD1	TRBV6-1	TGTGCCAGCAGTGATGGGACAGGGGGGTATGGCTACACCTTC	CASSDGTGGYGYTF
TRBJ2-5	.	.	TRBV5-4	TGTGCCAGCAGCAGCCAAGAGACCCAGTACTTC	CASSSQETQYF
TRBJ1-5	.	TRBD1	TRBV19	TGTGCCAGTAGCCCGGGACAGAAGAATCAGCCCCAGCATTTT	CASSPGQKNQPQHF
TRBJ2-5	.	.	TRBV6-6	TGTGCCATCCTGATCCCGGGTCTTCAAGAGACCCAGTACTTC	CAILIPGLQETQYF
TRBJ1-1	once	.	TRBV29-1	TGCAGCGTTGACCCTCCCGAGGGCACCCGGAGCACTGAAGCTTTCTTT	CSVDPPEGTRSTEAFF
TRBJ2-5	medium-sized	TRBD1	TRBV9	TGTGCCAGCAGCTTGACAGGGGCCCACCAAGAGACCCAGTACTTC	CASSLTGAHQETQYF
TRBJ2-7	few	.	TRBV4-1	TGCGCCAGCAGCCAACCCTCCTACGAGCAGTACTTC	CASSQPSYEQYF
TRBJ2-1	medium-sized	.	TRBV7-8	TGTGCCAGCAGCCCCACCGTTAGCACCCAGTACCACAATGAGCAGTTCTTC	CASSPTVSTQYHNEQFF
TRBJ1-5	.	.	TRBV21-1	TGTGCCAGCAGCAAAGTCTATCAGCCCCAGCATTTT	CASSKVYQPQHF
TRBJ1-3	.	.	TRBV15	TGTGCCACCAGCATCCAGGGTAGCTCTGGAAACACCATATATTTT	CATSIQGSSGNTIYF
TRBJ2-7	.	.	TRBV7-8	TGTGCCAGCAGCTTATCCGGGACCACCTTGCCCTACGAGCAGTACTTC	CASSLSGTTLPYEQYF
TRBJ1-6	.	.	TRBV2	TGTGCCAGCAGTGAATTGGTACAGGGAGGTCCCTATAATTCACCCCTCCACTTT	CASSELVQGGPYNSPLHF
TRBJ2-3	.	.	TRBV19	TGTGCCAGTAGTATAGATGCGCCTTCCGCTGGCCCAGATACGCAGTATTTT	CASSIDAPSAGPDTQYF
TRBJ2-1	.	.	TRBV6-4	TGTGCCAGCAGTGACGGGATTCAGCAGTTCTTC	CASSDGIQQFF
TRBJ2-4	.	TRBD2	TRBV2	TGTGCCAGCATCGATCCCTTCCTAGCGGGAATAGCCAAAAACATTCAGTACTTC	CASIDPFLAGIAKNIQYF
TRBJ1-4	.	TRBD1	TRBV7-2	TGTGCCAGCAGCCCCGGGACAGGGGATGAAAAACTGTTTTTT	CASSPGTGDEKLFF
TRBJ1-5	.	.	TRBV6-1	TGTGCCAGCAGTGTATCTGGGGCCGGGCAGCCCCAGCATTTT	CASSVSGAGQPQHF
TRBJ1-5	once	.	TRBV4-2	TGTGCCAGCAGCCAAGAGGAGGGTCAGCCCCAGCATTTT	CASSQEEGQPQHF
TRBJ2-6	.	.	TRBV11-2	TGTGCCAGCAGCTTAGGGGTTGTGGTCACTGGGGCCAACGTCCTGACTTTC	CASSLGVVVTGANVLTF
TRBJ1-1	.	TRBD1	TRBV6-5	TGTGCCAGCAGTTCCAGGACAGGCTCAATGAACACTGAAGCTTTCTTT	CASSSRTGSMNTEAFF
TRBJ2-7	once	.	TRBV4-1	TGCGCCAGCAGCCAAGGGAGCGGAGGCTACGAGCAGTACTTC	CASSQGSGGYEQYF
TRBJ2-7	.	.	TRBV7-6	TGTGCCAGCAGCCCCGCAGAGAACTACGAGCAGTACTTC	CASSPAENYEQYF
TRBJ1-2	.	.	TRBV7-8	TGTGCCAGCAGCTTTGAAGGAACGCCCCGAGGGCCCTATGGCTACACCTTC	CASSFEGTPRGPYGYTF